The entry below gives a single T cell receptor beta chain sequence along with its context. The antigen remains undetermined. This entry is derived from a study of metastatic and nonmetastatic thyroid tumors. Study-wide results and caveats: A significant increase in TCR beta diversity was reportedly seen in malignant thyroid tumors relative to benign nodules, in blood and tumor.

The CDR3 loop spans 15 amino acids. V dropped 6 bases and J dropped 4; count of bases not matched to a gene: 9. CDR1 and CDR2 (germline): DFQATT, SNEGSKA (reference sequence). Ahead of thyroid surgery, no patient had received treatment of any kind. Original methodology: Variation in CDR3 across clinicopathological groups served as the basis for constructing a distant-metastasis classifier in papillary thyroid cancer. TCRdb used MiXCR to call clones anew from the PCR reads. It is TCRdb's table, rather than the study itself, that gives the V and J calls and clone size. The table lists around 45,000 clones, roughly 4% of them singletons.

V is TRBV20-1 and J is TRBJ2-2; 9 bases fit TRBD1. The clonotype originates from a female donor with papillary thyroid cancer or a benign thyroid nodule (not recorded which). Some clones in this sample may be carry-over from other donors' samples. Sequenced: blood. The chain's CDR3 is CSARETGGGTGELFF. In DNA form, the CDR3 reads TGCAGTGCGAGGGAGACAGGGGGAGGCACCGGGGAGCTGTTTTTT.